Here is one T cell receptor (beta chain) with its context. Antigen: not known. The sample comes from a study of response to subunit inactivated influenza vaccine. From the RT-PCR reads, TCRdb called clonotypes with MiXCR, one entry per CDR3 protein. Of about 800,000 distinct CDR3 sequences in the sample, over 20% were seen once. The CDR3 is 15 amino acids. Trimming left V 1 base short and J 2 bases short, with 6 bases between. Germline-derived CDR1 and CDR2 are SGHTA and FQGNSA. General observations from the study: The authors proposed limited new T cell recruitment per seasonal influenza vaccination.

This rearrangement joins TRBV7-2 to TRBJ1-6; D remains unclear. The sequence was collected from a man aged 50-60 years who received an inactivated influenza vaccine. The source was PBMCs from blood, collected 5 days after vaccination. The CDR3 sequence is CASSLDAPYNSPLHF. In DNA form, the CDR3 reads TGTGCCAGCAGCTTAGATGCCCCCTATAATTCACCCCTCCACTTT.